This T cell receptor beta chain was identified during a study of graft-versus-host responses after intestinal transplantation. Profiling relied on immunoSEQ multiplex PCR, and the TCRdb table lists in-frame clones only, not all of them. The sample contains roughly 40,000 clones, 90% to 95% of which appear only once. A note on this clone: Its specificity is not known.

CDR3 size: 13 residues. Germline CDR1 MNHNY, CDR2 SVGAGI (reference sequence). Trimming removed 3 bases at V and 5 bases at J, with 8 bases between. Study-wide findings and caveats: Peak levels of circulating GvH clones tracked with early post-transplant HvG declines.

J is TRBJ1-5 and V is TRBV6-6, with no clear D. This receptor was identified in a human patient who received an intestinal transplant, so some T cells may come from the graft donor. Here the sequenced sample was PBMCs, taken 524 days after transplant. For the CDR3, the DNA is TGTGCCAGCAGTTATAAGCCCGATCAGCCCCAGCATTTT. This gives the protein CASSYKPDQPQHF.